What follows are 10 T cell receptor beta chains derived from one specimen sequenced in a study of CD8+CD57+ T cells in acquired aplastic anemia. Genomic DNA templated the TCR beta VDJ and CDR3 profiling. MiXCR was run by TCRdb on the reads, yielding one entry per CDR3 protein. The sample has about 260,000 distinct CDR3 sequences; roughly 82% are singletons. Patients chosen for sequencing had shown CD8+CD57+ cell expansion by flow cytometry. Sequencing was done on a sample of sorted CD4+, CD8+, or CD8+CD57+ T cells (not recorded which) from PBMCs. Receptors originate from a human donor with aplastic anemia.

This clonotype was observed a single time. The V gene is TRBV7-2, the J gene TRBJ2-5; D could derive from TRBD1 or TRBD2 (7 bases each). Germline lookup yields CDR1 SGHTA and CDR2 FQGNSA. There are 14 residues in the CDR3. V was pared by 3 bases and J by 14 bases, with 22 bases between. The CDR3 nucleotides read TGTGCCAGCAGCTTGGGAGGGGGCGCCGACTATCGCTACTTC. It codes for CASSLGGGADYRYF.

Comments on this clonotype: A read error is possible here, since a much larger clone lies one base away. The chain recombines TRBV11-3 with TRBJ2-3; D call uncertain. V gave up 8 bases and J gave up 3 bases, with 12 bases separating them. Looked up from germline, CDR1 is SGHNT and CDR2 is YENEEA. The CDR3 runs to 13 residues. This CDR3 reads CASGSELTDTQYF. The CDR3 nucleotides are TGTGCCAGCGGCTCAGAGCTGACAGATACGCAGTATTTT.

This clonotype came up many times. J is TRBJ2-5 and V is TRBV6-5; the D is unclear. Germline V gives CDR1 MNHEY, CDR2 SVGAGI. Trimming removed 5 bases from V and 5 bases from J, with 9 bases in between. This CDR3 region has 12 residues. The CDR3 bases are TGTGCCAGCAGTCACAGTGGGGAGACCCAGTACTTC. It translates to CASSHSGETQYF.

A word on this clonotype: The missing conserved phenylalanine or tryptophan at the end of this CDR3 makes a read error likely. The chain employs TRBV7-8 and TRBJ2-4; D is perhaps TRBD2 (5 bases). Trimming shortened V by 6 bases and J by 13 bases, and 16 bases separated the two germline ends. This CDR3 has 12 residues. Germline V CDR1 and CDR2: SGHVS, FQNEAQ. The chain's CDR3 is CASRGAGSTQYY. The CDR3 nucleotides are TGTGCCAGCAGAGGAGCTGGGAGCACCCAGTACTAC.

Details on this clonotype: The conserved phenylalanine or tryptophan normally closing the CDR3 is absent here, so this likely arose from a read error. No DNA is shown, since the ends of the CDR3 on it are uncertain; the CDR3 is the one TCRdb lists. This CDR3 reads CASRQVSSGGADT. V usage is TRBV7-3 and J usage is TRBJ2-3; TRBD1, the table's D call, was not compared with the DNA. CDR1 and CDR2 (germline): SGHTA, FQGTGA. With termini counted, the CDR3 has 13 amino acids.

This clonotype showed up just a few times. The rearrangement joins TRBV25-1 to TRBJ2-4, with 10 bases lining up with TRBD1. Per germline, CDR1 MGHDK and CDR2 SYGVNS. The V segment lost 3 bases and the J segment 8 bases; nucleotides outside the gene matches: 7. This CDR3 is 15 amino acids long. The CDR3: CASSDDQTGGDIQYF. The CDR3 nucleotides are TGTGCCAGCAGTGATGACCAGACAGGGGGCGACATTCAGTACTTC.

The chain is built from TRBV7-9 and TRBJ2-1; 7 bases agree with TRBD2. V dropped 2 bases and J dropped 10; count of bases not matched to a gene: 11. The CDR3 spans 15 residues. CDR1 and CDR2 from the germline V gene are SEHNR and FQNEAQ (reference sequence). In DNA, the CDR3 is TGTGCCAGCAGCTTACAGAGCGGGGAGGGGAGGGAGCAGTTCTTC. It yields the protein CASSLQSGEGREQFF.

The rearrangement joins TRBV7-8 to TRBJ2-5; unclear D gene. CDR3 length: 15 residues. The V end was cut by 0 bases, the J end by 11 bases, with 19 bases between. Germline CDR1 reads SGHVS; CDR2 reads FQNEAQ. Written as DNA, the CDR3 is TGTGCCAGCAGCTTAGCGGACGGTCCCGATACGACGCAGTACTTC. Encoded protein: CASSLADGPDTTQYF. The whole variable domain, filled in from reference TRBV7-8 and TRBJ2-5, reads GAGVSQSPRYKVAKRGQDVALRCDPISGHVSLFWYQQALGQGPEFLTYFQNEAQLDKSGLPSDRFFAERPEGSVSTLKIQRTQQEDSAVYLCASSLADGPDTTQYFGPGTRLLVL.

V gene TRBV5-1 combines with J gene TRBJ1-6; D gene ambiguous. From germline, CDR1 is SGHRS and CDR2 YFSETQ. Trimming left V 0 bases short and J 5 bases short, with 12 bases between. The CDR3 runs to 16 residues. CDR3 loop: CASSLGLHYDNSPLHF. The CDR3 DNA reads TGCGCCAGCAGCTTGGGACTACATTACGATAATTCACCCCTCCACTTT.

This chain uses TRBV20-1 with TRBJ1-5, with 12 bases aligning to TRBD1. The V gene end was trimmed by 3 bases and the J gene end by 6 bases; junction bases not matched to a gene: 6. The CDR3 extends over 15 amino acids. Germline-derived CDR1 and CDR2 are DFQATT and SNEGSKA (reference sequence). The CDR3 spells CSASPGQGAGQPQHF. CDR3 in DNA: TGCAGTGCTAGCCCGGGACAGGGGGCAGGTCAGCCCCAGCATTTT.